The next 23 T cell receptor beta chains were all read from a single sample in a study of post-analysis software for immune sequencing data. These TCRs are of unknown antigen specificity. Unique-molecular-identifier-tagged TCR beta cDNA libraries were used. TCRdb processed the PCR reads anew with MiXCR; each CDR3 protein has one entry. The top ten hold around 8% of the sample, which has 350,000 to 450,000 distinct CDR3 sequences, 30% to 45% seen once. Study results and caveats: Patients used roughly five TRBV segments, including TRBV5-6, TRBV5-1 and TRBV20-1, more often than controls.

Sequenced sample: blood. All receptors derive from a girl aged 2-10 years with multiple sclerosis.

The rearrangement joins TRBV19 to TRBJ1-4; D ambiguous. The germline gives CDR1 LNHDA, CDR2 SQIVND (reference sequence). This CDR3 has 16 residues. Trimming stripped 3 bases from V and 8 bases from J, with 19 bases between. For the CDR3, the DNA is TGTGCCAGTAGTATTCATGAACCGTCAGTATCAGAAAAACTGTTTTTT. Translating gives CASSIHEPSVSEKLFF.

This clonotype occurred a few times. This rearrangement joins TRBV6-6 to TRBJ2-7; the D is unclear. V was shortened by 6 bases and J by 1 base, with 7 bases between the two germline ends. The CDR3 covers 12 residues. Germline V CDR1 and CDR2: MNHNY, SVGAGI (reference sequence). The CDR3 loop is CASSEPSYEQYF. CDR3 nucleotides: TGTGCCAGCAGCGAACCTTCCTACGAGCAGTACTTC.

This clonotype was recorded a few times. This sequence joins TRBV24-1 and TRBJ2-5; possibly TRBD1 or TRBD2 for D (5 bases each). The CDR3 sequence is 12 residues long. Germline lookup yields CDR1 KGHDR and CDR2 SFDVKD. Trimming removed 3 bases at V and 12 bases at J, with 13 bases between. The CDR3: CATSDQGRQEYF. CDR3 bases: TGTGCCACCAGTGATCAGGGACGGCAGGAGTACTTC.

This chain links TRBV20-1 with TRBJ1-3, with a weak D call TRBD1 (6 bases). The CDR3 has 14 amino acids. Germline V gene lookup returns CDR1 DFQATT and CDR2 SNEGSKA (reference sequence). V lost 1 base, J lost 1 base, and 8 bases lay in between. The CDR3 loop is CSARVGTSGNTIYF. The CDR3 nucleotides read TGCAGTGCTAGAGTGGGGACATCTGGAAACACCATATATTTT.

The chain recombines TRBV29-1 with TRBJ2-4, with D possibly TRBD1 on 7 matching bases. The V gene lost 1 base and the J gene lost 0 bases, with 10 bases spanning the gap. CDR1 and CDR2 (germline): SQVTM, ANQGSEA. The CDR3 length is 15 residues. The CDR3 DNA is TGCAGCGTTGAAGCGCGGGACAGAGCCAAAAACATTCAGTACTTC. As protein: CSVEARDRAKNIQYF.

This clonotype was counted a few times. The chain is built from TRBV18 and TRBJ2-1; TRBD2 matches 7 bases. CDR1 is KGHSH and CDR2 is LQKENI in the germline V gene. The CDR3 spans 16 residues. J lost 9 bases, V lost 3 bases, and 14 bases had no gene match. The CDR3 DNA reads as TGTGCCAGCTCACCTCGGGGTTCGAGGACGGGGGGTGAGCAGTTCTTC. Amino acid sequence: CASSPRGSRTGGEQFF.

The chain uses TRBV12-3 or TRBV12-4 and TRBJ1-4; D might be TRBD1 (6 bases). V was cut by 8 bases and J by 0 bases, with 13 bases left in between. The CDR3 spans 15 residues. CDR3 in DNA: TGTGCCAGCCGGGCAGGGGCCACAACTAATGAAAAACTGTTTTTT. Its protein product is CASRAGATTNEKLFF.

This clonotype was observed at least ten times. This sequence joins TRBV28 and TRBJ2-7; 8 positions agree with TRBD2. The J call is uncertain, as TRBJ2-5 better fits the DNA end. CDR3 size: 12 residues. The germline CDR1 and CDR2 sequences are MDHEN and SYDVKM. This CDR3 reads CANKRERETQYF. CDR3 nucleotide sequence: TGTGCCAATAAGCGGGAGCGAGAGACCCAGTACTTC.

The chain is built from TRBV28 and TRBJ2-5; D gene ambiguous. The J call is in doubt because the DNA end fits TRBJ2-7 better. Germline assignment: CDR1 MDHEN and CDR2 SYDVKM. The CDR3 runs to 13 residues. CDR3 residues: CASSRPDGYEQYF. CDR3 in DNA: TGTGCCAGCAGTCGCCCGGATGGGTACGAGCAGTACTTC.

This chain uses TRBV4-1 with TRBJ1-5, with 7 bases fitting TRBD1. Germline CDR1 is MGHRA and CDR2 is YSYEKL. Trimming took 1 base from V and 3 from J; bases not matched to a gene: 3. The CDR3 covers 15 residues. Here the CDR3 reads CASSQVTGINQPQHF. The CDR3 DNA is TGCGCCAGCAGCCAAGTGACAGGGATCAATCAGCCCCAGCATTTT.

This clonotype was seen more than once but under ten times. The gene calls are TRBV9 and TRBJ2-1; 7 bases are shared with TRBD2. With 0 bases clipped from V and 6 bases from J, the junction kept 6 bases outside the gene matches. CDR1 and CDR2 (germline): SGDLS, YYNGEE. The CDR3 is 15 amino acids. This CDR3 reads CASSVERGLVNEQFF. DNA for the CDR3: TGTGCCAGCAGCGTAGAGCGGGGATTGGTCAATGAGCAGTTCTTC.

In its sample, this clonotype was seen once. J is TRBJ2-7 and V is TRBV12-3 or TRBV12-4, with D hard to call. Deletions cut 5 bases from V and 4 bases from J, with 15 bases between. This CDR3 spans 14 amino acids. The CDR3 sequence: CASSAPPALYEQYF. The CDR3 DNA reads as TGTGCCAGCAGTGCCCCTCCTGCGTTATACGAGCAGTACTTC.

This sequence joins TRBV4-3 and TRBJ2-3; D not certain. The CDR3 length is 16 residues. V was cut by 0 bases and J by 2 bases, with 12 bases left in between. Germline V gives CDR1 LGHNA, CDR2 YSLEER. DNA for the CDR3: TGCGCCAGCAGCCAAGATCCCCAGACGAACACAGATACGCAGTATTTT. Its translation is CASSQDPQTNTDTQYF.

There are a few counts of this clonotype. V gene TRBV2 combines with J gene TRBJ2-1; TRBD1 might be the D (6 bases). CDR3 length equals 15 residues. Germline V gene data show CDR1 as SNHLY and CDR2 as FYNNEI. Trimming removed 6 bases from V and 6 bases from J, with 18 bases in between. CDR3 bases: TGTGCCAGCAGACCTGACAGGTTTTCGCTCAATGAGCAGTTCTTC. Its protein is CASRPDRFSLNEQFF.

The chain has TRBV6-5 and TRBJ1-1; D uncertain. V shed 2 bases and J shed 11 bases, with 21 bases lying between them. CDR1 and CDR2 (germline): MNHEY, SVGAGI. The length of the CDR3 is 15 residues. CDR3 nucleotide sequence: TGTGCCAGCAGTTACCCGGGCTCGCCAAAAAAAGAGGCTTTCTTT. Protein: CASSYPGSPKKEAFF.

The chain employs TRBV5-1 and TRBJ2-3, with 8 bases that match TRBD1. The CDR3 runs to 15 residues. CDR1 and CDR2 (germline): SGHRS, YFSETQ. Trimming at V came to 2 bases and at J to 6 bases, leaving 8 bases not matched to a gene. The CDR3: CASSFGQGVRDTQYF. CDR3 DNA sequence: TGCGCCAGCAGCTTTGGACAGGGAGTAAGGGATACGCAGTATTTT.

This clonotype was counted only a few times. The chain joins TRBV7-6 to TRBJ1-1; D is undetermined. Trimming pared 2 bases from V and 6 bases from J, leaving 16 bases between. The germline V gene has CDR1 SGHVS and CDR2 FNYEAQ. The CDR3 totals 15 residues. Here the CDR3 reads CASSLSVGKEPEAFF. The CDR3 bases are TGTGCCAGCAGCTTAAGCGTAGGAAAGGAACCTGAAGCTTTCTTT.

A few counts support this clonotype. V and J are TRBV9 and TRBJ1-1, with no clear D. This CDR3 spans 18 amino acids. The V gene lost 2 bases and the J gene lost 5 bases, with 25 bases spanning the gap. Germline values: CDR1 SGDLS, CDR2 YYNGEE. This CDR3 is CASSVGSRALYSGTEAFF. The CDR3 DNA is TGTGCCAGCAGCGTGGGGTCTCGGGCCCTCTATTCGGGTACTGAAGCTTTCTTT.

The chain links TRBV2 to TRBJ2-3; 10 nucleotides line up with TRBD2. This CDR3 has 17 amino acids. V was clipped by 2 bases and J by 4 bases; unmatched bases: 9. The germline V gene encodes CDR1 SNHLY and CDR2 FYNNEI. CDR3 DNA: TGTGCCAGCAGTGAATCCCCTAGCGGGAGTTATGCAGATACGCAGTATTTT. This sequence encodes CASSESPSGSYADTQYF.

This clonotype has more than one count but fewer than ten. The CDR3 protein is CASSVGRAGWYNEQFF. The CDR3, as DNA: TGTGCCAGCAGTGTCGGCAGGGCCGGGTGGTACAATGAGCAGTTCTTC. This chain joins TRBV6-1 and TRBJ2-1; a possible D gene is TRBD1 (5 bases). This CDR3 is 16 amino acids long. The ends were cut back, 4 bases at V and 4 bases at J, with 17 bases in the middle. Looked up from germline, CDR1 is MNHNS and CDR2 is SASEGT.

The rearrangement links TRBV13 to TRBJ2-7; 11 positions match TRBD2. Per the germline V gene, CDR1 is PRHDT and CDR2 is FYEKMQ (reference sequence). The trim removed 4 bases at V and 1 base at J, leaving 6 bases unmatched. The CDR3 sequence is 16 residues long. CDR3 loop: CASSSRGLAASYEQYF. The CDR3 DNA sequence: TGTGCCAGCAGCTCCAGGGGACTAGCGGCATCCTACGAGCAGTACTTC. Looking up the rest from reference TRBV13 and TRBJ2-7 gives the full variable domain: AAGVIQSPRHLIKEKRETATLKCYPIPRHDTVYWYQQGPGQDPQFLISFYEKMQSDKGSIPDRFSAQQFSDYHSELNMSSLELGDSALYFCASSSRGLAASYEQYFGPGTRLTVT.

This clonotype was counted a few times. The chain recombines TRBV7-2 with TRBJ2-1; tentative D call: TRBD2 (5 bases). CDR1 is SGHTA and CDR2 is FQGNSA in the germline V gene. The CDR3 length is 13 residues. Between the trimmed V and J ends, which lost 3 bases and 12 bases, there was a span of 15 bases. CDR3 protein: CASSLEAVLWQFF. The CDR3 coding sequence is TGTGCCAGCAGCTTGGAGGCGGTTTTATGGCAGTTCTTC. The full variable domain, its missing parts supplied by reference TRBV7-2 and TRBJ2-1, is GAGVSQSPSNKVTEKGKDVELRCDPISGHTALYWYRQSLGQGLEFLIYFQGNSAPDKSGLPSDRFSAERTGGSVSTLTIQRTQQEDSAVYLCASSLEAVLWQFFGPGTRLTVL.

This clonotype was observed a handful of times. This chain joins TRBV7-6 and TRBJ2-7; D is unresolved. Germline CDR1 is SGHVS and CDR2 is FNYEAQ. The V gene lost 1 base and the J gene lost 5 bases, with 24 bases spanning the gap. CDR3 size: 18 residues. The CDR3 loop is CASSLEVPAPMRKNEQYF. DNA of the CDR3: TGTGCCAGCAGCTTAGAGGTTCCAGCCCCCATGAGGAAAAACGAGCAGTACTTC.